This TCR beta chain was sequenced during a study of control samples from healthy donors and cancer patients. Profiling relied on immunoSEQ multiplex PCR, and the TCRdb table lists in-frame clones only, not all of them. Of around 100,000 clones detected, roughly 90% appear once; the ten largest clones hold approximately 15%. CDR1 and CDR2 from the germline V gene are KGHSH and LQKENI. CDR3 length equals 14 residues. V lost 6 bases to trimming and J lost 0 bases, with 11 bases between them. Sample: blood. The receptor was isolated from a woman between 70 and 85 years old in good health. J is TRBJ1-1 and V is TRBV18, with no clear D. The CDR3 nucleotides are TGTGCCAGCTCGCCAACTATTATGAACACTGAAGCTTTCTTT. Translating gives CASSPTIMNTEAFF.